This T cell receptor beta chain was observed in a study of shared clonotypes between healthy human individuals. General study results and limits: Sharing across four donors was highest in naive CD4 (approximately 5%) and lowest in memory CD8 (0.4%). Sampling covered nothing but blood. Tissue TCR repertoires likely differ from those found in blood. Rarefaction indicated that sorted-subset sequencing remained incomplete although depth was large. Clonotypes shared by all four donors outscored non-shared clonotypes in generation probability.

The method was immunoSEQ multiplex PCR; TCRdb's version includes in-frame clones alone and lacks a portion of them. The data show fewer than 1.8 million clones, approximately 98.5% seen once. Concerning this clone itself: What it binds is unknown.

The TCR comes from a man aged 25 to 40 in good health. Sequencing used naive CD4+ T cells sorted from blood. Regarding subset: CD45RA+ positively selected.

In nucleotides, the CDR3 is TGTGCCAGGAGGAAATCTAGCGGCAACGAGCAGTACTTC. It encodes CARRKSSGNEQYF. The genes are TRBV2 and TRBJ2-7; 7 positions agree with TRBD2. Germline V gene sequence: CDR1 SNHLY, CDR2 FYNNEI. This CDR3 contains 13 residues. The junction had 10 bases not matched to a gene; V was cut back by 9 bases and J by 5 bases.